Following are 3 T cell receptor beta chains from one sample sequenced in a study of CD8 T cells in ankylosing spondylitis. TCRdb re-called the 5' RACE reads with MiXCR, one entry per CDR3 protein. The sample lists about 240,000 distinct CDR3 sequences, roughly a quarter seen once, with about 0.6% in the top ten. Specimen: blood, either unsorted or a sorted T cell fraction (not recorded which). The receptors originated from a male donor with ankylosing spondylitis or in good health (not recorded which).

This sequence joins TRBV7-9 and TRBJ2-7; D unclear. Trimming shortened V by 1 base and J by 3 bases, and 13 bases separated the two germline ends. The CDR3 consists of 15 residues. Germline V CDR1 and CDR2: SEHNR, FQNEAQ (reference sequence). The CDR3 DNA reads TGTGCCAGCAGCTTAGGTGACGTGACAAACTACGAGCAGTACTTC. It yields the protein CASSLGDVTNYEQYF.

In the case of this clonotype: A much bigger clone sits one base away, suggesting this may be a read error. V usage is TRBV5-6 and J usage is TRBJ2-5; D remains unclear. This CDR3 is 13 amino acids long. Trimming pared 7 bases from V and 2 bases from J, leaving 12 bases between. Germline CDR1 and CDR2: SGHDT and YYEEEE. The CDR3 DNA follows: TGTGCCAGCGGCACTGGGCCTCAAGAGACCCAGTACTTC. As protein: CASGTGPQETQYF.

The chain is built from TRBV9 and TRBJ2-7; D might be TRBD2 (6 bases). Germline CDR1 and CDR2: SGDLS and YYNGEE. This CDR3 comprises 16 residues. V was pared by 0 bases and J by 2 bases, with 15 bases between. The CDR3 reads CASSVVGGQGTYEQYF. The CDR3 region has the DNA TGTGCCAGCAGCGTAGTCGGAGGGCAGGGAACCTACGAGCAGTACTTC.